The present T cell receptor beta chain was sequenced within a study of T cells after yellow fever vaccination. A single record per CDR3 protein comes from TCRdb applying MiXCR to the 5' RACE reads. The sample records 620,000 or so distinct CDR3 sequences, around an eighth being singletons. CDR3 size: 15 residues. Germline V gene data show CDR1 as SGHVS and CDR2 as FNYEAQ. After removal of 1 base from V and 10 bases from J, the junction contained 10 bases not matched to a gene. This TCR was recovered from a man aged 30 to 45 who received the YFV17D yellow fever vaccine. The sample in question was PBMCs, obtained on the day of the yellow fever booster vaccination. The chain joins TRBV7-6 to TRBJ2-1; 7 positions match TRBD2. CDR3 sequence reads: CASSLGTSSLGEQFF. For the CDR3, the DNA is TGTGCCAGCAGCTTAGGGACTAGTTCCCTGGGAGAGCAGTTCTTC.